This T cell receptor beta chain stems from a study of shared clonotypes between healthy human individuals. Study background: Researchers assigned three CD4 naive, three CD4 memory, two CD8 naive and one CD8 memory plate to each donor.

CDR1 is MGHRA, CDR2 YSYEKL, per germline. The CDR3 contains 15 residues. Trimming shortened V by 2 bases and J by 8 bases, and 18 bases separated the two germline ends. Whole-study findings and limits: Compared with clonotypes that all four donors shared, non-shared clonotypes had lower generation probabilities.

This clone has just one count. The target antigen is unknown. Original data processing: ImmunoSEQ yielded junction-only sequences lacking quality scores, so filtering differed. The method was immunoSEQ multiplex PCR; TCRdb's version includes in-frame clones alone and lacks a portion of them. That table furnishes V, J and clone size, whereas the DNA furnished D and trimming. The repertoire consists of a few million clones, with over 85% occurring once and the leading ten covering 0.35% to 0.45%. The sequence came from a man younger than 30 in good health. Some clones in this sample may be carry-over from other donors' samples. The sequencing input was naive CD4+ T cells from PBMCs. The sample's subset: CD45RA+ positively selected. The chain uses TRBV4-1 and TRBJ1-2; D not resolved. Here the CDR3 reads CASSQKPENPRGYTF. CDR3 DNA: TGCGCCAGCAGCCAAAAGCCGGAAAATCCAAGAGGCTACACCTTC.